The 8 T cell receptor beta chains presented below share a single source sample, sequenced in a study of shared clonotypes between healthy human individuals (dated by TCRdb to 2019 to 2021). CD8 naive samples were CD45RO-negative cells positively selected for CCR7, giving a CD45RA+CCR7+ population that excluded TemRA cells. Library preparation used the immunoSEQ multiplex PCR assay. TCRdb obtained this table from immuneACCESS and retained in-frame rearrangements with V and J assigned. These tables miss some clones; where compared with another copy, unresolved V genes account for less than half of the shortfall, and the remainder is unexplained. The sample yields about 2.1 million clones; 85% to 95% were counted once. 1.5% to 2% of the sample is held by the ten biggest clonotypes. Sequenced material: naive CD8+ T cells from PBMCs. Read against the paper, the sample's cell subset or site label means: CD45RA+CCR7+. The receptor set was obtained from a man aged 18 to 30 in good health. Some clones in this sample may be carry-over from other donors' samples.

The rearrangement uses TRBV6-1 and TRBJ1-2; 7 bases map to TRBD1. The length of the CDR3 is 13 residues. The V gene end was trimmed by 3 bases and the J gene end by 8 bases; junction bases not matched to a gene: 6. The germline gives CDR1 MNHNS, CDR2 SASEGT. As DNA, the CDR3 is TGTGCCAGCAGTGATGTAGGGGGCGAGGGCTACACCTTC. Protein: CASSDVGGEGYTF.

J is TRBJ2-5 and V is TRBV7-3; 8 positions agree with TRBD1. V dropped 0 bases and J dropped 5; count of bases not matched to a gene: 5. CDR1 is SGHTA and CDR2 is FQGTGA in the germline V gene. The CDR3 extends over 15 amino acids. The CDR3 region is CASSLTRTGYETQYF. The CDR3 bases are TGTGCCAGCAGCTTAACGAGGACAGGGTACGAGACCCAGTACTTC.

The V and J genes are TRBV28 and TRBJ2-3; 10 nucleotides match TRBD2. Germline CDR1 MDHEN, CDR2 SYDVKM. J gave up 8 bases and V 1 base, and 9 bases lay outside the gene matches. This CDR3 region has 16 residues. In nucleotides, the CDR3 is TGTGCCAGCAGTTTATTGAGCGGGGGGGAGCTGGGTACGCAGTATTTT. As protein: CASSLLSGGELGTQYF. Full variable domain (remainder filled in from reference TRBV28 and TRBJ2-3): DVKVTQSSRYLVKRTGEKVFLECVQDMDHENMFWYRQDPGLGLRLIYFSYDVKMKEKGDIPEGYSVSREKKERFSLILESASTNQTSMYLCASSLLSGGELGTQYFGPGTRLTVL.

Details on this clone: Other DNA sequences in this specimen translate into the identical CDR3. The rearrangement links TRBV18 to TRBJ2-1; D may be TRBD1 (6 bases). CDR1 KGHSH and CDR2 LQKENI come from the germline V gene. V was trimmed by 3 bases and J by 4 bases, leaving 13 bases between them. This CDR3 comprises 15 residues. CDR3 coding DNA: TGTGCCAGCTCACCGGGGCAGGGGCTTTACAATGAGCAGTTCTTC. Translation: CASSPGQGLYNEQFF.

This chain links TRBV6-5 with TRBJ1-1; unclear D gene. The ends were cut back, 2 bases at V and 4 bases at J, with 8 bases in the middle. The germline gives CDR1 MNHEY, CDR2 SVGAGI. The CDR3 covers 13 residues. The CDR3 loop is CASSYTDFTEAFF. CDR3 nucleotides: TGTGCCAGCAGTTACACGGACTTCACTGAAGCTTTCTTT.

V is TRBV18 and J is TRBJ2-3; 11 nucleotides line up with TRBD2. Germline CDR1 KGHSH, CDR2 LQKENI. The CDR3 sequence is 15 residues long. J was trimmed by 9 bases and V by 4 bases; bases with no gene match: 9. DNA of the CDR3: TGTGCCAGCTCACAACAGGGACTAGCGGAGATAACGCAGTATTTT. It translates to CASSQQGLAEITQYF. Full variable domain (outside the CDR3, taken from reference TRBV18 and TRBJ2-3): NAGVMQNPRHLVRRRGQEARLRCSPMKGHSHVYWYRQLPEEGLKFMVYLQKENIIDESGMPKERFSAEFPKEGPSILRIQQVVRGDSAAYFCASSQQGLAEITQYFGPGTRLTVL.

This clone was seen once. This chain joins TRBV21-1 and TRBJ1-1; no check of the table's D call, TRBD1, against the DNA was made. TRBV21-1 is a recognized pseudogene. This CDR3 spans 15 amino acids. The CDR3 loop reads CASSIVDSPETEAFF. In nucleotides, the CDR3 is TGTGCCAGCAGCATAGTGGACAGCCCTGAGACTGAAGCTTTCTTT.

This chain's CDR3 is CSVEWASLGEQYF. The CDR3 coding sequence is TGCAGCGTTGAATGGGCTAGTCTGGGCGAGCAGTACTTC. The V call is TRBV29-1, the J call TRBJ2-7; D remains ambiguous. The CDR3 sequence is 13 residues long. Per germline, CDR1 SQVTM and CDR2 ANQGSEA. Deletions cut 2 bases from V and 6 bases from J, with 14 bases between.